The 14 T cell receptor beta chains given below trace back to one sample, sequenced in a study of blood T cell repertoires in COVID-19. Sequencing used immunoSEQ multiplex PCR; TCRdb keeps in-frame clones, though not all of them. The sample has about 230,000 clones, approximately 87% seen once. The sample comprised peripheral blood. The receptors stem from a woman between 65 and 79 years old with active or convalescent COVID-19.

The gene calls are TRBV29-1 and TRBJ2-1, with D tentatively TRBD2 (7 bases). Germline V lookup: CDR1 SQVTM, CDR2 ANQGSEA. Between the trimmed V and J ends, which lost 3 bases and 11 bases, there was a span of 14 bases. This CDR3 has 12 residues. The CDR3 DNA reads TGCAGCGTTGATAGGGGGGGGTCCCAGCAGTTCTTC. As protein: CSVDRGGSQQFF.

The CDR3 region is CASSPFGQGLRSYEQYF. The CDR3 nucleotides are TGTGCCAGTAGCCCCTTCGGACAGGGGTTGAGGTCCTACGAGCAGTACTTC. The V call is TRBV19, the J call TRBJ2-7; 9 bases agree with TRBD1. This CDR3 has 17 amino acids. CDR1 and CDR2 (germline): LNHDA, SQIVND (reference sequence). J lost 1 base, V lost 6 bases, and 13 bases had no gene match.

The chain couples TRBV19 to TRBJ1-1; D call uncertain. CDR1 and CDR2 (germline): LNHDA, SQIVND (reference sequence). The CDR3 is made up of 15 amino acids. The V gene lost 6 bases and the J gene lost 0 bases, with 14 bases spanning the gap. The CDR3 sequence: CASSSEGAVNTEAFF. The CDR3 DNA sequence: TGTGCCAGTAGCTCCGAGGGAGCGGTGAACACTGAAGCTTTCTTT.

On this clone itself: Other DNA sequences of this sample code for an identical CDR3. The chain employs TRBV3-1 (or the pseudogene TRBV3-2) and TRBJ2-3, with TRBD2 matching over 7 bases. The germline V gene has CDR1 LGHDT and CDR2 YNNKEL (reference sequence). J was trimmed by 6 bases and V by 0 bases; bases with no gene match: 0. CDR3 length: 13 residues. The CDR3 is CASSQDGGDTQYF. The CDR3 DNA reads TGTGCCAGCAGCCAAGACGGGGGGGATACGCAGTATTTT.

The chain links TRBV6-4 to TRBJ2-3, with D possibly being TRBD2 (6 bases). V shed 0 bases and J shed 4 bases, with 20 bases lying between them. Germline V gives CDR1 MRHNA, CDR2 SNTAGT. This CDR3 has 18 amino acids. The CDR3 reads CASSDSPRLLGGSDTQYF. CDR3 nucleotides: TGTGCCAGCAGTGACTCTCCCCGCCTGCTGGGGGGATCAGATACGCAGTATTTT.

The chain is built from TRBV24-1 and TRBJ2-2; the match to TRBD1 covers 12 bases. This CDR3 contains 17 residues. Germline CDR1 is KGHDR and CDR2 is SFDVKD. V lost 6 bases to trimming and J lost 7 bases; unmatched junction nucleotides: 11. CDR3 region: CATSSHPGQGAIGELFF. Here the CDR3 DNA reads TGTGCCACCAGTAGCCATCCGGGACAGGGGGCAATCGGGGAGCTGTTTTTT.

This chain joins TRBV12-3 or TRBV12-4 and TRBJ2-7; D is possibly TRBD1 (5 bases). The CDR3 has 13 amino acids. Trimming removed 5 bases from V and 3 bases from J, with 11 bases in between. CDR3 amino acids: CASSGRVGYEQYF. CDR3 DNA: TGTGCCAGCAGTGGCAGGGTGGGCTACGAGCAGTACTTC.

The chain combines TRBV28 with TRBJ2-7; tentatively, D is TRBD1 (6 bases). The ends were cut back, 6 bases at V and 6 bases at J, with 12 bases in the middle. This CDR3 comprises 12 residues. Germline V gives CDR1 MDHEN, CDR2 SYDVKM. In DNA, the CDR3 is TGTGCCAGCAGACAGGGTTCCGGCGAGCAGTACTTC. It yields the protein CASRQGSGEQYF.

The chain joins TRBV28 to TRBJ2-6; D gene ambiguous. V was shortened by 7 bases and J by 4 bases, with 8 bases between the two germline ends. The CDR3 spans 13 residues. The germline V gene has CDR1 MDHEN and CDR2 SYDVKM. The DNA of the CDR3 is TGTGCCAGCACAACCGGGGGGGCCAACGTCCTGACTTTC. It translates to CASTTGGANVLTF.

V and J are TRBV27 and TRBJ2-7; D not certain. Germline V gives CDR1 MNHEY, CDR2 SMNVEV (reference sequence). V lost 3 bases, J lost 2 bases, and 8 bases lay in between. This CDR3 contains 13 residues. CDR3 nucleotides: TGTGCCAGCAGTTTCCTCCCCCCCTACGAGCAGTACTTC. Translated, it gives CASSFLPPYEQYF.

J is TRBJ1-6 and V is TRBV12-5, with D unclear. Trimming left V 7 bases short and J 6 bases short, with 4 bases between. Looked up from germline, CDR1 is LGHNT and CDR2 is FRNRAP. CDR3 length: 11 residues. The CDR3 sequence is CASAGNSPLHF. CDR3 sequence (DNA): TGTGCTAGTGCCGGTAATTCACCCCTCCACTTT.

The sample holds one count of this clone. The CDR3 here is CSVAAGQGTEAFF. CDR3 sequence (DNA): TGCAGCGTTGCTGCTGGACAGGGCACTGAAGCTTTCTTT. The rearrangement uses TRBV29-1 and TRBJ1-1; 8 bases agree with TRBD1. The CDR3 runs to 13 residues. Germline V gives CDR1 SQVTM, CDR2 ANQGSEA. Trimming at V came to 4 bases and at J to 4 bases, leaving 5 bases not matched to a gene.

A remark on this clone: A read error may produce the germline difference seen at one junction end. DNA for the CDR3: TGCGCCAGCAGCTTGGGACAGGGGGTGAAAACTGAAGCTTTCTTT. Translated, it gives CASSLGQGVKTEAFF. The V and J genes are TRBV5-1 and TRBJ1-1; 9 nucleotides agree with TRBD1. Germline V gene data show CDR1 as SGHRS and CDR2 as YFSETQ. There are 15 residues in the CDR3.

The V call is TRBV6-5, the J call TRBJ1-2; the match to TRBD1 covers 12 bases. The CDR3 has 13 residues. Germline-derived CDR1 and CDR2 are MNHEY and SVGAGI. V lost 7 bases and J lost 7; bases outside the gene matches: 4. Written as DNA, the CDR3 is TGTGCCAGCACCGGGACAGGGGGCCGTGGCTACACCTTC. Translating it yields CASTGTGGRGYTF.